This TCR beta chain was identified during a study of identical twins. Trimming stripped 3 bases from V and 3 bases from J, with 5 bases between. The CDR3 has 12 residues. In germline, CDR1 is MDHEN, CDR2 SYDVKM. A few counts support this clonotype. Its cognate antigen is unknown. Notes on the study in general: Twins' excess sharing was less marked for out-of-frame beta sequences.

TCRdb analysed the 5' RACE reads with MiXCR anew, one entry per CDR3 protein. The repertoire holds 700,000 or so distinct CDR3 sequences, with 8% to 9% as singletons. The same data also went into a second study, on yellow fever vaccine responses in identical twins.

The source is a woman under 30 in good health. The V gene is TRBV28, the J gene TRBJ1-1; D is unresolved. Sequencing was performed on PBMCs. Here the CDR3 DNA reads TGTGCCAGCAGTTTTATGGACACTGAAGCTTTCTTT. This sequence encodes CASSFMDTEAFF.